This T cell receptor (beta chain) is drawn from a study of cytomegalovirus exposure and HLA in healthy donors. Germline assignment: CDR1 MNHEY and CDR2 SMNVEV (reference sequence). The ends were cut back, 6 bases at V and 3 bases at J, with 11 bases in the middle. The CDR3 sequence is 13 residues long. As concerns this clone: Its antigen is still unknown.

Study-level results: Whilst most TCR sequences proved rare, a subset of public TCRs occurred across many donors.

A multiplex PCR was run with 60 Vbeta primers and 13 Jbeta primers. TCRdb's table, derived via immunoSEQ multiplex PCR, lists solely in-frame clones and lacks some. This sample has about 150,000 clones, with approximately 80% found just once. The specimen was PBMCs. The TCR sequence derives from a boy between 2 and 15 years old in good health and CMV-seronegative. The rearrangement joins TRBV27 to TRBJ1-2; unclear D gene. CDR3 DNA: TGTGCCAGCAGGCCCAGGCCTGACTATGGCTACACCTTC. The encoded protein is CASRPRPDYGYTF.